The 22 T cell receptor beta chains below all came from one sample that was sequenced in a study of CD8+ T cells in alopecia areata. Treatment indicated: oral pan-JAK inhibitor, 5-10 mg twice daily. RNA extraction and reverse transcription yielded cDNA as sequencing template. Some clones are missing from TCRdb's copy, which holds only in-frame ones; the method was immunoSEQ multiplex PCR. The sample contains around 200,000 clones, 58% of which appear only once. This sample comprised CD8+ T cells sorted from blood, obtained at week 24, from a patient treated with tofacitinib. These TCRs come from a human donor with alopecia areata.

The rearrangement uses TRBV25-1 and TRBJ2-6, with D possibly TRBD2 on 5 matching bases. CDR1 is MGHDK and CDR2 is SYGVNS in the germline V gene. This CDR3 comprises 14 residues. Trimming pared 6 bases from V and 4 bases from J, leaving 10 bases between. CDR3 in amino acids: CASREGSGANVLTF. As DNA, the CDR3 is TGTGCCAGCAGAGAGGGATCAGGGGCCAACGTCCTGACTTTC.

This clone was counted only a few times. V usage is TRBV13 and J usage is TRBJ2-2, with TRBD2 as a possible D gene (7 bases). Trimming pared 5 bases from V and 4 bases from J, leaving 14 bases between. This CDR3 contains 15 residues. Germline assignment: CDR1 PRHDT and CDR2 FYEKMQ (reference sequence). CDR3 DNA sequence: TGTGCCAGCAGCACGAGGGGGGGAAGCACCGGGGAGCTGTTTTTT. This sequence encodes CASSTRGGSTGELFF. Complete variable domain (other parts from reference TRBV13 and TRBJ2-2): AAGVIQSPRHLIKEKRETATLKCYPIPRHDTVYWYQQGPGQDPQFLISFYEKMQSDKGSIPDRFSAQQFSDYHSELNMSSLELGDSALYFCASSTRGGSTGELFFGEGSRLTVL.

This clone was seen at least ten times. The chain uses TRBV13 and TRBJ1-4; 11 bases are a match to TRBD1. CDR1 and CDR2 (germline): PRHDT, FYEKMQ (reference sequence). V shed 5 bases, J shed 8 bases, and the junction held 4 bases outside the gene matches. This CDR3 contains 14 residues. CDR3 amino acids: CASSGQGAREKLFF. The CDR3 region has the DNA TGTGCCAGCAGCGGACAGGGGGCGCGAGAAAAACTGTTTTTT.

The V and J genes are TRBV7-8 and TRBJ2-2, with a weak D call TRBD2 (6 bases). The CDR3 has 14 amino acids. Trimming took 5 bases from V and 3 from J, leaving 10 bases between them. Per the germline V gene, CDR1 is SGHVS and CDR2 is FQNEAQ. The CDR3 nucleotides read TGTGCCAGCAGCGCGGGACGGTACACCGGGGAGCTGTTTTTT. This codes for CASSAGRYTGELFF. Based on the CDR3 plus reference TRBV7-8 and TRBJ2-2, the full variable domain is GAGVSQSPRYKVAKRGQDVALRCDPISGHVSLFWYQQALGQGPEFLTYFQNEAQLDKSGLPSDRFFAERPEGSVSTLKIQRTQQEDSAVYLCASSAGRYTGELFFGEGSRLTVL.

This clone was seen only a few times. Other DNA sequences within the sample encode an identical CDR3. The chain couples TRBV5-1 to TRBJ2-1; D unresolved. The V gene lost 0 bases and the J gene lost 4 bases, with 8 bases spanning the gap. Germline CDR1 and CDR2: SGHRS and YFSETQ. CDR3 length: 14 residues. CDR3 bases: TGCGCCAGCAGCTTGGAACGGGTGTACAATGAGCAGTTCTTC. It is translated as CASSLERVYNEQFF.

The DNA of the CDR3 is TGTGCCAGCAGCGCGTGGGACAGTCTTCAGCCCCAGCATTTT. As protein: CASSAWDSLQPQHF. This chain uses TRBV9 with TRBJ1-5; 7 bases fit TRBD1. The CDR3 is made up of 14 amino acids. From germline, CDR1 is SGDLS and CDR2 YYNGEE. V dropped 3 bases and J dropped 6; count of bases not matched to a gene: 6.

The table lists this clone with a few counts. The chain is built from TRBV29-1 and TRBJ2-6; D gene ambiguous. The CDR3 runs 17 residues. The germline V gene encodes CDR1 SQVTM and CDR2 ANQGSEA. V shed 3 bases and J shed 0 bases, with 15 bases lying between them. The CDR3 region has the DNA TGCAGCGTTGACATAGGTCAGACGTTCTCTGGGGCCAACGTCCTGACTTTC. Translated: CSVDIGQTFSGANVLTF.

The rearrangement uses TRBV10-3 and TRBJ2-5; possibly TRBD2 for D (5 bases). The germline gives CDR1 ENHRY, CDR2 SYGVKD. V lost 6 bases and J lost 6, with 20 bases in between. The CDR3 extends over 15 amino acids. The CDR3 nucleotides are TGTGCCATCAGCGGACCCGGGGTTCCGTTCCAGACCCAGTACTTC. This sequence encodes CAISGPGVPFQTQYF.

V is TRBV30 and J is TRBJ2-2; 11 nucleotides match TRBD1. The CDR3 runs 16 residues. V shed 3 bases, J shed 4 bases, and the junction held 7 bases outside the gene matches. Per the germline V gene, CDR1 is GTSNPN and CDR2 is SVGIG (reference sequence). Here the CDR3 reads CAWSNTGTGGTGELFF. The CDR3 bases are TGTGCCTGGAGCAATACCGGGACAGGGGGCACCGGGGAGCTGTTTTTT.

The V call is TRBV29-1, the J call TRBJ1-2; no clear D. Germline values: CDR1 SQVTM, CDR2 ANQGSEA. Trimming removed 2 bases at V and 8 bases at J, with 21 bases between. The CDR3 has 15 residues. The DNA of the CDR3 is TGCAGCGTTGAAAACCCGGGAGACGGTACACGAGGCTACACCTTC. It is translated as CSVENPGDGTRGYTF.

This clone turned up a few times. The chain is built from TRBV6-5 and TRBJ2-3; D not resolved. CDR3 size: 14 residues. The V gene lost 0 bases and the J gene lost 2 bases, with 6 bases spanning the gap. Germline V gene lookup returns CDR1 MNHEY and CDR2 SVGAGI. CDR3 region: CASSYSEPTDTQYF. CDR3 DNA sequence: TGTGCCAGCAGTTACTCGGAGCCCACAGATACGCAGTATTTT.

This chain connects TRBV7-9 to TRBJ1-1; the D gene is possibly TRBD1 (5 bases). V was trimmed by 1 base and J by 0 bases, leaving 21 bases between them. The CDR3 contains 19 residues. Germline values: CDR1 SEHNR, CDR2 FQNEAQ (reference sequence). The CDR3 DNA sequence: TGTGCCAGCAGCTTAGTGCTCCCGGGACGGACACGGATGAACACTGAAGCTTTCTTT. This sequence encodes CASSLVLPGRTRMNTEAFF.

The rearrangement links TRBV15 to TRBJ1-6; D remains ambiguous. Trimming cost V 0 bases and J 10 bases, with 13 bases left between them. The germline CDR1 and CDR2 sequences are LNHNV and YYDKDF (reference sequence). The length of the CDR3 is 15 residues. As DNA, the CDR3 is TGTGCCACCAGCAGAGATTCAGTCCGTGCCTCACCCCTCCACTTT. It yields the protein CATSRDSVRASPLHF.

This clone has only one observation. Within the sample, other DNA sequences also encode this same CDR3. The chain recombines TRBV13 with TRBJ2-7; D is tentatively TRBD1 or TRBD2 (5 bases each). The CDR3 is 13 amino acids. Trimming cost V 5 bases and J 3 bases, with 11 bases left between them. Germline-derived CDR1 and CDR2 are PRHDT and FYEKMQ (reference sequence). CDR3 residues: CASSLGRDYEQYF. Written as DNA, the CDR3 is TGTGCCAGCAGCCTGGGACGGGACTACGAGCAGTACTTC.

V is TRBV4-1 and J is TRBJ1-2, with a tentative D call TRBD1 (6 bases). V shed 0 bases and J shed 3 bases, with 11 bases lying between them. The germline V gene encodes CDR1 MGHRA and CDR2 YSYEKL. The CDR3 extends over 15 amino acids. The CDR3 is CASSQEGGSYYGYTF. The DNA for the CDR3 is TGCGCCAGCAGCCAAGAAGGGGGTAGTTACTATGGCTACACCTTC.

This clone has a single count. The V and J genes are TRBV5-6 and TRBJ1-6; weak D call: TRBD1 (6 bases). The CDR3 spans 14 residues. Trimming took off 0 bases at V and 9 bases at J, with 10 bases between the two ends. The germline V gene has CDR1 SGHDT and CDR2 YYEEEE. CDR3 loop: CASSLGRGFSPLHF. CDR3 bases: TGTGCCAGCAGCTTGGGCAGGGGCTTTTCACCCCTCCACTTT.

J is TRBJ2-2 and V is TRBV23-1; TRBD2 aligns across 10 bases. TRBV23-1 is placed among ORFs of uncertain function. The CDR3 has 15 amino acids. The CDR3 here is CVKSGGEANTGELFF. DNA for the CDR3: TGCGTCAAAAGCGGGGGGGAGGCGAACACCGGGGAGCTGTTTTTT.

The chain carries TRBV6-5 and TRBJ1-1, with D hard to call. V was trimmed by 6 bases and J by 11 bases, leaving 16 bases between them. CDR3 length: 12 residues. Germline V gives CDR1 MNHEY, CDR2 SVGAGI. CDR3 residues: CASSHKTDAAFF. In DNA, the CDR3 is TGTGCCAGCAGCCACAAAACGGATGCGGCTTTCTTT.

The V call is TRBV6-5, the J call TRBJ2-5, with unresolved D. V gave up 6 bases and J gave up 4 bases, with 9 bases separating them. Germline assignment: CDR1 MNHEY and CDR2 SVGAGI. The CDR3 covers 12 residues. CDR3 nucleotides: TGTGCCAGCAGCGCGACGGGAGAGACCCAGTACTTC. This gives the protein CASSATGETQYF.

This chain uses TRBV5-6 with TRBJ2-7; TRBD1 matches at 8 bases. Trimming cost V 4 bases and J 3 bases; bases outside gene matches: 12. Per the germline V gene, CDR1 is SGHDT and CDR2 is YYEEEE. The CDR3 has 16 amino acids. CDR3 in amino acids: CASSLNAGTGIYEQYF. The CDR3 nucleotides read TGTGCCAGCAGCCTCAACGCCGGGACAGGAATCTACGAGCAGTACTTC.

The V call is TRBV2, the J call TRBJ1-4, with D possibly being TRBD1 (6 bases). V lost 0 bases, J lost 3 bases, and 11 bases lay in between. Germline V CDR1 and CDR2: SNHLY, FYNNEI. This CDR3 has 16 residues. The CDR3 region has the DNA TGTGCCAGCAGTGAAGCCAGGGGCGTACCTAATGAAAAACTGTTTTTT. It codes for CASSEARGVPNEKLFF.

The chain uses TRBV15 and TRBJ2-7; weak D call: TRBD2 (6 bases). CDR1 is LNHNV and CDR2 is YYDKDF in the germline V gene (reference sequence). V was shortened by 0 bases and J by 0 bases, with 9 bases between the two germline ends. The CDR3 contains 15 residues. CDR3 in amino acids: CATSRDSGVSYEQYF. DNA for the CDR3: TGTGCCACCAGCAGAGATTCGGGGGTCTCCTACGAGCAGTACTTC.